This is a list of T cell receptor beta chains from one sample in a study of cytomegalovirus exposure and HLA in healthy donors. The repertoire was sequenced with immunoSEQ multiplex PCR; TCRdb's copy has only in-frame clones and lacks some. The table includes around 67,000 clones, about 60% detected once. Sequenced sample: PBMCs. The origin of the receptors is a woman between 50 and 59 years old in good health and CMV-seronegative. The CDR3 runs from the conserved cysteine through the conserved F or W. D genes are given only for firm matches. Clone size is not always given. Where it is, it says once, few, many or a class for expanded clones.

j_call d_call v_call clone_size cdr3_aa cdr3_nt
TRBJ2-1 . TRBV10-3 few CAASEDFSYNEQFF TGTGCCGCAAGTGAGGACTTTTCCTACAATGAGCAGTTCTTC
TRBJ2-1 . TRBV6-5 once CASNKGGLGYNEQFF TGTGCCAGCAATAAAGGAGGGCTAGGATACAATGAGCAGTTCTTC
TRBJ1-4 . TRBV6-5 few CASSYSLESGEKLFF TGTGCCAGCAGTTACTCGTTGGAGTCTGGTGAAAAACTGTTTTTT
TRBJ2-5 . TRBV28 . CASSSPSSNQETQYF TGTGCCAGCAGTTCCCCATCTAGCAACCAAGAGACCCAGTACTTC
TRBJ1-1 TRBD1 TRBV28 . CASHRDRGTEAFF TGTGCCAGCCACCGGGACAGGGGCACTGAAGCTTTCTTT
TRBJ2-1 TRBD1 TRBV5-1 . CASSLDRTGGDEQFF TGCGCCAGCAGCTTGGACCGGACAGGAGGTGATGAGCAGTTCTTC
TRBJ2-5 TRBD1 TRBV18 many CASSPKRQGVEETQYF TGTGCCAGCTCACCGAAACGACAGGGGGTGGAAGAGACCCAGTACTTC
TRBJ1-2 TRBD1 TRBV28 . CASRTTGNNYGYTF TGTGCCAGCAGGACGACAGGGAACAACTATGGCTACACCTTC
TRBJ2-7 TRBD1 TRBV18 . CASSPRRGFYYEQYF TGTGCCAGCTCACCACGCAGGGGGTTCTACTACGAGCAGTACTTC
TRBJ2-5 TRBD2 TRBV4-2 many CASSRGLAGKETQYF TGTGCCAGCAGCCGGGGACTAGCGGGAAAAGAGACCCAGTACTTC
TRBJ1-5 . TRBV27 . CASSPVSGDQPQHF TGTGCCAGCAGTCCCGTATCGGGGGATCAGCCCCAGCATTTT